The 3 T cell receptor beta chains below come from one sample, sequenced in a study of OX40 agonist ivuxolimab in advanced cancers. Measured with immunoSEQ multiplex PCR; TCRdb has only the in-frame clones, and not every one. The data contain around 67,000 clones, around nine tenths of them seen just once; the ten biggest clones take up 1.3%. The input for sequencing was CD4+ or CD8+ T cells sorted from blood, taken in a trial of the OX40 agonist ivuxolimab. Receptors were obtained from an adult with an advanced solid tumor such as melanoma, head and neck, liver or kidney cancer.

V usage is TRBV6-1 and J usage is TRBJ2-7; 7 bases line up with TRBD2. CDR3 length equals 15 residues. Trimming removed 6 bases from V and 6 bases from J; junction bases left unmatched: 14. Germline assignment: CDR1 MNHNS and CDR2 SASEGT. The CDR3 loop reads CASSSWGGRGSEQYF. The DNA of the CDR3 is TGTGCCAGCAGCTCTTGGGGTGGGAGGGGATCCGAGCAGTACTTC.

CDR3 amino acids: CATSGVSTDTQYF. In DNA form, the CDR3 reads TGTGCCACTAGCGGGGTAAGCACAGATACGCAGTATTTT. The chain has TRBV19 and TRBJ2-3; 9 nucleotides line up with TRBD2. Germline CDR1 LNHDA, CDR2 SQIVND (reference sequence). The CDR3 covers 13 residues. V was pared by 10 bases and J by 0 bases, with 2 bases of the junction left unmatched. Full variable domain (remainder filled in from reference TRBV19 and TRBJ2-3): DGGITQSPKYLFRKEGQNVTLSCEQNLNHDAMYWYRQDPGQGLRLIYYSQIVNDFQKGDIAEGYSVSREKKESFPLTVTSAQKNPTAFYLCATSGVSTDTQYFGPGTRLTVL.

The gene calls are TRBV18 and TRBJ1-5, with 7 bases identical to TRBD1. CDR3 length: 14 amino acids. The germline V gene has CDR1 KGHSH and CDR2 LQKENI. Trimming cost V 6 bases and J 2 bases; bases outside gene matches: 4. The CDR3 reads CASSTGNGNQPQHF. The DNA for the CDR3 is TGTGCCAGCTCGACAGGGAATGGCAATCAGCCCCAGCATTTT.